This TCR beta chain was sequenced in a study of neurological immune-mediated disorders. In the case of this clonotype: Its antigen is not identified. An end of the junction does not agree with germline; a read error may underlie this.

Findings and caveats of the study: CDR3 amino acid sequences found in expanded clones were never shared across subjects, suggesting private repertoires in all groups. It was the repertoires of 18 of 34 multiple sclerosis patients that phylogenetic grouping placed in one related-CDR3 cluster, which is a possible signature.

Synthesis of cDNA was performed by 5'RACE using 10-nucleotide random UMIs. TCRdb fed the 5' RACE reads into MiXCR, producing one record per CDR3 protein. Of some 66,000 distinct CDR3 sequences in the sample, under 5% were seen once. The specimen sequenced was PBMCs. The TCR originated in a man aged 50 to 59 with multiple sclerosis.

The CDR3 DNA sequence: TGTGCGACAGCGGTTAGGGCCCCCCCGTCACCCCTCAACTTT. It codes for CATAVRAPPSPLNF. This chain links TRBV2 with TRBJ1-6; a weak D match, TRBD1 (5 bases). Per the germline V gene, CDR1 is SNHLY and CDR2 is FYNNEI. This CDR3 spans 14 amino acids.